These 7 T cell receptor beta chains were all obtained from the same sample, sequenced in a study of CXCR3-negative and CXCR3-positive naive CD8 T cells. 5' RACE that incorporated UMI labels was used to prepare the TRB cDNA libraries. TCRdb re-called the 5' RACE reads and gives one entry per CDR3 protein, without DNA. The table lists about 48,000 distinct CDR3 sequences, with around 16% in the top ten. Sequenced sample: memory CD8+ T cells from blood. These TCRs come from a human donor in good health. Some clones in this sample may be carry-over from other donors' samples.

The CDR3 sequence is CASSRTGEYYEQYF. The V and J genes are TRBV5-5 and TRBJ2-7; TCRdb outputs TRBD1, but without DNA this stays unchecked. The CDR3 runs 14 residues. Germline V gives CDR1 SGHKS, CDR2 YYEKEE (reference sequence).

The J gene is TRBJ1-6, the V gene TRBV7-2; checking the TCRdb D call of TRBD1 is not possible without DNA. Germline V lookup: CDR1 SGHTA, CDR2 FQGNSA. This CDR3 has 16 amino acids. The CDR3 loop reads CASSPSTGDVWSPLHF.

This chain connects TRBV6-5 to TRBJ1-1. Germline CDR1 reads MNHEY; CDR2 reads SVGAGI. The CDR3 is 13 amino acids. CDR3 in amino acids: CASSYRGGTEAFF.

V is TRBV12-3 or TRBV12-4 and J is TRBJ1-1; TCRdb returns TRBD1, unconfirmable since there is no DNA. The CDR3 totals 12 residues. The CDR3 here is CASSRDGPEAFF.

CDR3 protein: CASSEWSGKNYGYTF. The V and J genes are TRBV2 and TRBJ1-2; checking the TCRdb D call of TRBD1 is not possible without DNA. CDR1 is SNHLY and CDR2 is FYNNEI in the germline V gene. This CDR3 spans 15 amino acids. Based on the CDR3 plus reference TRBV2 and TRBJ1-2, the full variable domain is EPEVTQTPSHQVTQMGQEVILRCVPISNHLYFYWYRQILGQKVEFLVSFYNNEISEKSEIFDDQFSVERPDGSNFTLKIRSTKLEDSAMYFCASSEWSGKNYGYTFGSGTRLTVV.

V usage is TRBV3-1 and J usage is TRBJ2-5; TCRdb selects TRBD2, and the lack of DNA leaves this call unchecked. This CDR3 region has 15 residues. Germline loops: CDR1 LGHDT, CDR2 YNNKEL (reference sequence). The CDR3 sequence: CASSLPGLAGETQYF.

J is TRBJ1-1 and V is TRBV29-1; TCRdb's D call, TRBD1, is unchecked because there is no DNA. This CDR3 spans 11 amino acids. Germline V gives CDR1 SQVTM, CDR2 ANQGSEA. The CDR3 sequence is CSASRDTEAFF.